This entry features one T cell receptor beta chain sequence. Its matching antigen is unknown. This specimen belongs to a study of T cell responses to AZD1222 COVID-19 vaccine. The protocol was immunoSEQ multiplex PCR, while the TCRdb copy is restricted to in-frame clones and leaves out a portion. Of about 130,000 clones in the sample, 70% to 90% are singletons; the top ten hold under 2.5%. Study-level points and caveats: Samples come after the peak T cell response, not at day 14. Once two AZD1222 doses were given, Spike-specific TCR breadth and depth went up.

The CDR3 length is 15 residues. With 2 bases clipped from V and 2 bases from J, the junction kept 4 bases outside the gene matches. Germline V gene sequence: CDR1 MNHEY, CDR2 SVGAGI. The receptor was isolated from an adult in good health. The material was peripheral blood, obtained on day 0 of AZD1222 vaccination. V is TRBV6-5 and J is TRBJ1-2, with 8 bases that match TRBD1. The CDR3: CASSYGTGGNYGYTF. In DNA, the CDR3 is TGTGCCAGCAGTTACGGGACAGGAGGGAACTATGGCTACACCTTC.